These T cell receptor beta chains were read from a single sample in a study of blood T cell repertoires in COVID-19. Profiled with immunoSEQ multiplex PCR; TCRdb holds only in-frame clones, not every one. Of approximately 35,000 clones in the sample, approximately 80% were seen once. Sequenced input: peripheral blood. These TCRs come from a man older than 75 with acute or convalescent COVID-19. The CDR3 runs from the conserved cysteine through the conserved F or W. Fields, in order: J gene, V gene, clone size, D gene, CDR3 length, CDR3 protein, CDR3 DNA. D genes are given only for firm matches. A row's size may be missing; if present it is once, few, many or a size class.

>TRBJ2-5|TRBV15|few|TRBD2|15
CATSKYSSGSGSQYF
TGTGCCACCAGCAAATACAGTAGCGGGAGTGGGTCCCAGTACTTC
>TRBJ2-1|TRBV7-2|-|TRBD2|13
CASSFLADNEQFF
TGTGCCAGCAGCTTTCTAGCGGACAATGAGCAGTTCTTC
>TRBJ2-5|TRBV6-6|-|TRBD1|14
CASSPGQDQETQYF
TGTGCCAGCAGTCCTGGACAGGACCAAGAGACCCAGTACTTC
>TRBJ2-1|TRBV6-5|-|TRBD1|15
CASTLDRGLSNEQFF
TGTGCCAGCACCCTAGACAGGGGGCTTTCAAATGAGCAGTTCTTC
>TRBJ2-2|TRBV7-9|-|TRBD1|18
CASSPALGTGENTGELFF
TGTGCCAGCAGCCCCGCCTTAGGGACAGGGGAGAACACCGGGGAGCTGTTTTTT
>TRBJ2-3|TRBV6-4|-|-|17
CASSSSGFESSTDTQYF
TGTGCCAGCAGTAGTTCGGGATTCGAGAGCAGCACAGATACGCAGTATTTT
>TRBJ2-5|TRBV12-3/TRBV12-4|-|-|11
CASSVSYTQYF
TGTGCCAGCAGTGTCTCTTATACCCAGTACTTC
>TRBJ2-7|TRBV27|-|-|12
CASSLAGDEQYF
TGTGCCAGCAGTTTGGCAGGGGACGAGCAGTACTTC
>TRBJ2-5|TRBV7-9|-|-|16
CASSLGVVEGGETQYF
TGTGCCAGCAGCTTAGGTGTGGTGGAGGGAGGTGAGACCCAGTACTTC
>TRBJ1-1|TRBV12-3/TRBV12-4|-|TRBD1|13
CASSLWTGSEAFF
TGTGCCAGCAGTTTATGGACAGGATCTGAAGCTTTCTTT
>TRBJ2-7|TRBV30|-|TRBD2|18
CAWSVWGAGGLGSYEQYF
TGTGCCTGGAGTGTATGGGGAGCGGGAGGTTTGGGGTCCTACGAGCAGTACTTC
>TRBJ2-1|TRBV2|once|-|13
CASSEQGENEQFF
TGTGCCAGCAGTGAACAGGGTGAGAATGAGCAGTTCTTC
>TRBJ2-3|TRBV7-2|-|-|15
CASSLQPSSTDTQYF
TGTGCCAGCAGCTTACAGCCTAGCAGCACAGATACGCAGTATTTT
>TRBJ2-2|TRBV30|-|TRBD1|12
CASRDRGPELFF
TGTGCCAGCCGGGACAGGGGGCCGGAGCTGTTTTTT
>TRBJ1-4|TRBV7-5|-|-|14
CVRSHGREGEKLFF
TGTGTCAGAAGCCACGGCAGGGAGGGTGAAAAACTGTTTTTT
>TRBJ1-2|TRBV12-3/TRBV12-4|-|-|12
CASSSAREGYTF
TGTGCCAGCAGTTCCGCCAGGGAAGGCTACACCTTC
>TRBJ1-5|TRBV5-3|-|TRBD1|19
CARSARRDRGTVGNQPQHF
TGTGCCAGAAGCGCCAGGCGGGACAGGGGAACAGTTGGCAATCAGCCCCAGCATTTT
>TRBJ1-3|TRBV28|-|-|18
CASSLGPSAGRSGNTIYF
TGTGCCAGCAGTTTAGGGCCCTCCGCAGGGCGGTCTGGAAACACCATATATTTT
>TRBJ2-1|TRBV7-2|-|TRBD2|15
CASSPRTSGNNEQFF
TGTGCCAGCAGCCCCAGGACTAGTGGGAACAATGAGCAGTTCTTC
>TRBJ2-7|TRBV11-2|-|TRBD2|14
CASSQSGGVNEQYF
TGTGCCAGCTCCCAAAGTGGGGGGGTGAACGAGCAGTACTTC
>TRBJ2-2|TRBV4-1|-|-|16
CASSRGSQLNTGELFF
TGCGCCAGCAGCCGCGGCAGCCAGCTGAACACCGGGGAGCTGTTTTTT
>TRBJ2-1|TRBV5-1|-|TRBD2|17
CASSPGLAGVGYNEQFF
TGCGCCAGCAGCCCGGGACTAGCGGGGGTCGGGTACAATGAGCAGTTCTTC
>TRBJ1-1|TRBV6-4|few|-|15
CASRDRLRKNTEAFF
TGTGCCAGCAGGGACAGACTTAGAAAGAACACTGAAGCTTTCTTT
>TRBJ2-7|TRBV5-1|-|TRBD1|15
CASSLQGDRAYEQYF
TGCGCCAGCAGCTTGCAGGGGGACAGGGCCTACGAGCAGTACTTC
>TRBJ2-3|TRBV5-1|-|-|15
CASSAKTGLGDTQYF
TGCGCCAGCAGCGCCAAGACTGGACTCGGGGATACGCAGTATTTT
>TRBJ2-2|TRBV4-2|-|TRBD2|18
CASSQATSGGLNTGELFF
TGTGCCAGCAGCCAGGCGACTAGCGGGGGCCTGAACACCGGGGAGCTGTTTTTT
>TRBJ1-1|TRBV30|-|TRBD1|13
CAWSLDREGEAFF
TGTGCCTGGAGCCTGGACAGGGAGGGTGAAGCTTTCTTT
>TRBJ2-5|TRBV6-2/TRBV6-3|-|-|17
CASSHPGGPAGLETQYF
TGTGCCAGCAGCCATCCGGGGGGCCCGGCGGGTTTAGAGACCCAGTACTTC
>TRBJ2-3|TRBV9|-|-|11
CASSAGVTQYF
TGTGCCAGCAGCGCCGGGGTTACGCAGTATTTT
>TRBJ2-7|TRBV6-1|-|TRBD1|15
CASSEPGQSSYEQYF
TGTGCCAGCAGTGAACCGGGACAGAGCTCCTACGAGCAGTACTTC
>TRBJ1-3|TRBV7-2|-|TRBD1|15
CASSWDRGPGNTIYF
TGTGCCAGCAGCTGGGACAGGGGGCCTGGAAACACCATATATTTT
>TRBJ1-6|TRBV4-2|-|-|15
CASSQNEDYNSPLHF
TGTGCCAGCAGCCAAAACGAGGACTATAATTCACCCCTCCACTTT
>TRBJ1-1|TRBV29-1|-|TRBD1|12
CSALEGAGEAFF
TGCAGCGCATTAGAGGGGGCTGGTGAAGCTTTCTTT
>TRBJ2-7|TRBV14|-|-|13
CASSQGVTYEQYF
TGTGCCAGCAGCCAAGGAGTTACCTACGAGCAGTACTTC
>TRBJ2-3|TRBV29-1|-|-|13
CSVERQTTDTQYF
TGCAGCGTTGAGAGGCAGACCACAGATACGCAGTATTTT
>TRBJ2-5|TRBV4-3|-|-|16
CASSHDLAQERETLYF
TGCGCCAGCAGCCATGATTTAGCCCAGGAACGGGAGACCCTGTACTTC
>TRBJ1-2|TRBV6-5|-|-|13
CASSLEGNYGYTF
TGTGCCAGCAGTTTGGAGGGTAACTATGGCTACACCTTC
>TRBJ2-7|TRBV30|-|-|13
CAWSQSFLYEQYF
TGTGCCTGGAGTCAGTCATTTCTCTACGAGCAGTACTTC
>TRBJ2-7|TRBV12-3/TRBV12-4|-|-|13
CASTSGPTREQYF
TGTGCCAGCACTAGTGGTCCGACCCGCGAGCAGTACTTC
>TRBJ2-7|TRBV4-3|few|-|15
CASSQIVGAAYEQYF
TGCGCCAGCAGCCAAATAGTAGGGGCCGCCTACGAGCAGTACTTC
>TRBJ2-5|TRBV4-1|-|-|15
CASSQELRFQETQYF
TGCGCCAGCAGCCAAGAATTACGGTTCCAAGAGACCCAGTACTTC
>TRBJ1-5|TRBV18|-|TRBD1|15
CASSPGQARDQPQHF
TGTGCCAGCTCACCGGGACAGGCACGGGATCAGCCCCAGCATTTT
>TRBJ2-5|TRBV18|-|-|13
CASSPGLSETQYF
TGTGCCAGCTCACCAGGCCTCTCCGAGACCCAGTACTTC
>TRBJ1-3|TRBV6-5|-|-|14
CASKVMNRVDTIYF
TGTGCCAGCAAGGTCATGAACAGGGTCGACACCATATATTTT
>TRBJ1-3|TRBV6-5|-|-|13
CASRGGAGNTIYF
TGTGCCAGCAGGGGGGGTGCTGGAAACACCATATATTTT
>TRBJ2-1|TRBV7-2|-|TRBD2|14
CASQTSGRSNEQFF
TGTGCCAGCCAGACTAGCGGGAGGAGTAATGAGCAGTTCTTC
>TRBJ2-1|TRBV9|-|TRBD2|16
CASSVATSGGAHEQFF
TGTGCCAGCAGCGTAGCCACTAGCGGGGGGGCACATGAGCAGTTCTTC
>TRBJ1-2|TRBV7-2|-|-|14
CASSSDRSHYGYTF
TGTGCCAGCAGCTCCGACAGGAGCCACTATGGCTACACCTTC
>TRBJ2-5|TRBV30|-|-|15
CAWSPPGGRPETQYF
TGTGCCTGGAGCCCCCCCGGGGGAAGGCCGGAGACCCAGTACTTC
>TRBJ2-7|TRBV12-3/TRBV12-4|few|-|13
CASSDSGSYEQYF
TGTGCCAGCAGTGACTCAGGGTCCTACGAGCAGTACTTC
>TRBJ1-6|TRBV6-5|-|-|15
CASSYDSSYNSPLHF
TGTGCCAGCAGTTACGACAGCTCCTATAATTCACCCCTCCACTTT
>TRBJ2-7|TRBV5-5|-|-|12
CASSLGAYEQYF
TGTGCCAGCAGCTTGGGAGCCTACGAGCAGTACTTC
>TRBJ1-4|TRBV4-3|-|-|13
CASSHERDIGLFF
TGCGCCAGCAGCCACGAGCGGGACATCGGACTGTTTTTT
>TRBJ2-7|TRBV6-5|-|-|14
CASSYYSGDNEQYF
TGTGCCAGCAGTTACTATTCGGGAGACAACGAGCAGTACTTC
>TRBJ1-2|TRBV5-1|few|TRBD1|11
CASRDSYGYTF
TGCGCCAGTCGGGACAGCTATGGCTACACCTTC
>TRBJ2-1|TRBV30|-|-|12
CAWTEADNEQFF
TGTGCCTGGACTGAAGCCGACAATGAGCAGTTCTTC
>TRBJ2-1|TRBV28|-|-|17
CASSLIAVSSSYNEQFF
TGTGCCAGCAGTTTAATTGCGGTCTCGAGCTCCTACAATGAGCAGTTCTTC
>TRBJ2-1|TRBV28|once|TRBD2|15
CASSLSGGYYNEQFF
TGTGCCAGCAGTTTAAGCGGGGGATACTACAATGAGCAGTTCTTC
>TRBJ2-5|TRBV5-6|few|TRBD2|16
CASSFTSGPGGETQYF
TGTGCCAGCAGCTTTACCTCCGGCCCGGGGGGAGAGACCCAGTACTTC
>TRBJ1-1|TRBV5-1|-|TRBD1|14
CASSPQGASAEAFF
TGCGCCAGCAGCCCTCAGGGGGCGAGCGCTGAAGCTTTCTTT